These T cell receptor beta chains were read from a single sample in a study of read filtering for tumor transcriptome and immune sequencing. Each CDR3 protein is one row after TCRdb ran MiXCR on the reads. The sample gives 100,000 to 150,000 distinct CDR3 sequences, about 13% of which show up once; 7% to 9% is in the top ten. Sample: a population of CD138-negative cells sorted from bone marrow. These receptors were obtained from a donor at least 40 years old with multiple myeloma. Each CDR3 is given with its conserved first and last residue. Each record gives: D gene, clone size, CDR3 length, J gene, V gene, CDR3 protein, CDR3 DNA. The D gene is left open where the match is weak. Clone size is stated in some rows and not others, as once, few, many or a class when expanded.

>NA|many|15|TRBJ2-1|TRBV7-2
CASSLVEGLYNEQFF
TGTGCCAGCAGCTTAGTGGAGGGCCTCTACAATGAGCAGTTCTTC
>NA|many|13|TRBJ1-5|TRBV6-1
CASSELGNQPQHF
TGTGCCAGCAGTGAACTGGGTAATCAGCCCCAGCATTTT
>NA|many|11|TRBJ2-5|TRBV3-1
CASTREETQYF
TGTGCCAGCACCAGGGAAGAGACCCAGTACTTC
>NA|many|18|TRBJ2-6|TRBV7-9
CASSTRTASLSGANVLTF
TGTGCCAGCAGCACACGGACAGCTTCTCTCTCTGGGGCCAACGTCCTGACTTTC
>TRBD1|NA|13|TRBJ2-2|TRBV29-1
CSVLGQGAGELFF
TGCAGCGTTCTCGGGCAGGGGGCCGGGGAGCTGTTTTTT
>TRBD1|many|12|TRBJ2-5|TRBV24-1
CATSRGWETQYF
TGTGCCACCAGCAGGGGGTGGGAGACCCAGTACTTC
>NA|many|19|TRBJ2-3|TRBV7-9
CASSSLGHRYREPSDTQYF
TGTGCCAGCAGCAGCTTAGGGCATCGATACCGGGAGCCCTCAGATACGCAGTATTTT
>TRBD1|many|17|TRBJ1-5|TRBV4-1
CASSQGRQGRIHQPQHF
TGCGCCAGCAGCCAAGGAAGACAGGGAAGAATCCATCAGCCCCAGCATTTT
>TRBD2|few|14|TRBJ2-7|TRBV27
CASSLRGGIYEQYF
TGTGCCAGCAGTTTGCGGGGGGGAATCTACGAGCAGTACTTC
>NA|many|15|TRBJ2-1|TRBV9
CASRKGASSYNEQFF
TGTGCCAGCAGAAAAGGGGCAAGCTCCTACAATGAGCAGTTCTTC
>TRBD2|many|14|TRBJ2-2|TRBV7-8
CASSPRLAAGELFF
TGTGCCAGCAGCCCCCGACTAGCAGCCGGGGAGCTGTTTTTT
>TRBD2|many|16|TRBJ2-7|TRBV5-5
CASSLLSSGSVNEQYF
TGTGCCAGCAGCTTGTTGTCGAGCGGGAGTGTCAACGAGCAGTACTTC
>NA|many|15|TRBJ2-7|TRBV29-1
CSALGDLTWEYEQYF
TGCAGCGCTCTAGGGGACCTTACCTGGGAGTACGAGCAGTACTTC
>NA|NA|16|TRBJ2-3|TRBV10-1
CASSAGTPGGTDTQYF
TGCGCCAGCAGTGCCGGGACTCCAGGAGGCACAGATACGCAGTATTTT
>TRBD1|many|14|TRBJ2-2|TRBV12-3/TRBV12-4
CASSLDRDTGELFF
TGTGCCAGCAGTCTGGACAGGGATACCGGGGAGCTGTTTTTT
>NA|many|14|TRBJ1-6|TRBV20-1
CSAAKGTSGSPLHF
TGCAGTGCCGCGAAAGGGACTTCGGGGTCACCCCTCCACTTT